This T cell receptor beta chain came from a study of cytomegalovirus exposure and HLA in healthy donors. About the research overall: There were roughly 110 million unique TCR beta sequences, drawn from approximately 180 million T cells, in an earlier analysis.

Researchers ran the PCR with 60 Vbeta and 13 Jbeta primers. Only in-frame clones appear in the TCRdb table, and some are missing; sequencing was by immunoSEQ multiplex PCR. The sample records around 150,000 clones, approximately 75% being singletons. Worth noting for this clone: Antigen specificity is unknown.

Notes on the study in general: The study labeled 170 or so TCR beta chains cytomegalovirus-associated. A later analysis showed that HLA-associated TCR beta chains had undergone more clonal expansion than equally common others. There were reportedly fewer N-insertions in an Asian-associated ancestry cluster than the approximately 640-donor mean, in a later analysis.

The source is a woman under 30 in good health and CMV-seronegative. Sequences were obtained from PBMCs.

CDR3 region: CASSVGLAESYEQYF. CDR3 nucleotides: TGTGCCAGCAGTGTTGGACTAGCGGAGTCTTACGAGCAGTACTTC. The rearrangement joins TRBV6-1 to TRBJ2-7; 10 bases fit TRBD2. Germline CDR1 is MNHNS and CDR2 is SASEGT. The CDR3 covers 15 residues. V trimming: 4 bases; J trimming: 4 bases; junction bases outside the gene matches: 7.